This is a list of T cell receptor beta chains from one sample in a study of OX40 agonist ivuxolimab in advanced cancers. The method was immunoSEQ multiplex PCR; TCRdb's version includes in-frame clones alone and lacks a portion of them. The sample contains about 120,000 clones, around 87% of which appear only once. This sample comprised CD4+ or CD8+ T cells sorted from blood, obtained in a trial of the OX40 agonist ivuxolimab. The receptors were gathered from an adult with an advanced solid tumor such as melanoma, head and neck, liver or kidney cancer. CDR3s include the opening cysteine and the closing phenylalanine or tryptophan. The order of the fields is CDR3 protein, CDR3 DNA, D gene, V gene, J gene, clone size. D genes are given only for firm matches. Size values are once, few and many counts, or a class for expanded clones, and some rows have none.

CASSPRLAEETQYF	TGTGCCAGCAGCCCGCGACTAGCGGAAGAGACCCAGTACTTC	TRBD2	TRBV7-2	TRBJ2-5	NA
CASSPAFLAVGELFF	TGTGCCAGCAGCCCTGCTTTCCTAGCGGTCGGGGAGCTGTTTTTT	TRBD2	TRBV7-2	TRBJ2-2	NA
CASRGFYEQYF	TGTGCCAGCAGGGGTTTCTACGAGCAGTACTTC	NA	TRBV28	TRBJ2-7	NA
CASSSGERGATDTQYF	TGTGCCAGCAGCTCCGGGGAGCGGGGGGCCACAGATACGCAGTATTTT	TRBD2	TRBV7-2	TRBJ2-3	NA
CASRGPSSSYEQYF	TGTGCCAGCAGGGGACCGTCAAGCTCCTACGAGCAGTACTTC	NA	TRBV25-1	TRBJ2-7	NA
CASSWGGNAGGSTDTQYF	TGTGCCAGCAGCTGGGGCGGCAACGCGGGGGGGAGCACAGATACGCAGTATTTT	TRBD2	TRBV5-7	TRBJ2-3	NA
CASSLGDRGEQETQYF	TGTGCCAGCAGCTTAGGGGACAGGGGTGAACAAGAGACCCAGTACTTC	TRBD1	TRBV7-9	TRBJ2-5	NA
CASSPPEETQYF	TGTGCCAGCTCACCACCTGAGGAGACCCAGTACTTC	NA	TRBV18	TRBJ2-5	NA
CASSQSSGVNTQYF	TGTGCCAGCAGCCAAAGTAGCGGGGTAAATACGCAGTATTTT	TRBD2	TRBV14	TRBJ2-3	NA
CAISESPLLSPSTDTQYF	TGTGCCATCAGTGAGAGCCCTTTACTGTCCCCAAGCACAGATACGCAGTATTTT	NA	TRBV10-3	TRBJ2-3	NA
CASSFRGTSDTQYF	TGTGCCAGCAGCTTTCGGGGGACCTCAGATACGCAGTATTTT	NA	TRBV5-6	TRBJ2-3	NA
CASSVRGATGNTIYF	TGCGCCAGCAGCGTCCGGGGTGCTACTGGAAACACCATATATTTT	NA	TRBV5-1	TRBJ1-3	NA
CASSPAGGDYEQYF	TGTGCCAGCAGCCCCGCGGGGGGTGATTACGAGCAGTACTTC	TRBD2	TRBV7-2	TRBJ2-7	NA
CASRPDRADQPQHF	TGTGCCAGCAGACCTGACAGGGCGGATCAGCCCCAGCATTTT	TRBD1	TRBV11-3	TRBJ1-5	NA
CSVTRSGGLYEQYF	TGCAGCGTTACTAGGTCAGGGGGCCTCTACGAGCAGTACTTC	TRBD1	TRBV29-1	TRBJ2-7	NA
CASRQGVLGYGYTF	TGTGCCAGCAGACAGGGGGTCCTCGGCTATGGCTACACCTTC	NA	TRBV21-1	TRBJ1-2	NA
CASSPDRASNQPQHF	TGTGCCAGCAGCCCGGACAGGGCAAGCAATCAGCCCCAGCATTTT	TRBD1	TRBV27	TRBJ1-5	NA
CASSQRDTSYEQYF	TGCGCCAGCAGCCAACGCGACACATCCTACGAGCAGTACTTC	NA	TRBV4-1	TRBJ2-7	NA
CASSALGQGHEKLFF	TGTGCCAGCAGCGCTTTAGGACAGGGCCACGAAAAACTGTTTTTT	TRBD1	TRBV5-5	TRBJ1-4	NA
CASGDTDRGDYGYTF	TGTGCCAGCGGAGATACGGACAGGGGGGACTATGGCTACACCTTC	TRBD1	TRBV27	TRBJ1-2	NA
CASSLWGGGFDEQFF	TGTGCCAGCAGTTTATGGGGCGGGGGGTTCGATGAGCAGTTCTTC	TRBD2	TRBV27	TRBJ2-1	NA
CASSSRTTVETQYF	TGTGCCAGCAGCTCCAGGACGACGGTGGAGACCCAGTACTTC	NA	TRBV7-2	TRBJ2-5	NA
CASSLGEQAYEQYF	TGTGCCAGCAGCTTAGGGGAACAGGCCTACGAGCAGTACTTC	NA	TRBV7-9	TRBJ2-7	NA
CASSYRAGSYEQYF	TGTGCCAGCAGTTATCGGGCGGGTAGTTACGAGCAGTACTTC	NA	TRBV6-5	TRBJ2-7	once
CASSDKGDLGYTF	TGTGCCAGCAGTGACAAGGGGGACTTAGGCTACACCTTC	NA	TRBV2	TRBJ1-2	once
CASSLHGDEQYF	TGCGCCAGCAGCCTCCATGGGGACGAGCAGTACTTC	NA	TRBV5-1	TRBJ2-7	once
CASSIDSRQGGGEQYF	TGTGCCAGTAGTATAGATAGTCGGCAGGGAGGTGGCGAGCAGTACTTC	NA	TRBV19	TRBJ2-7	NA
CASSLIRGLATEAFF	TGTGCCAGCAGTCTGATCAGGGGGCTTGCCACTGAAGCTTTCTTT	TRBD1	TRBV28	TRBJ1-1	NA
CASSPGGTDTQYF	TGTGCCAGCAGCCCGGGGGGGACAGATACGCAGTATTTT	TRBD2	TRBV9	TRBJ2-3	NA
CASRNTGVTEAFF	TGTGCCAGTAGAAACACAGGGGTGACTGAAGCTTTCTTT	TRBD1	TRBV19	TRBJ1-1	NA
CASSPGQGQVEQYF	TGTGCTAGCAGCCCGGGACAGGGGCAGGTCGAGCAGTACTTC	TRBD1	TRBV7-7	TRBJ2-7	once